The 13 T cell receptor beta chains below come from one sample, sequenced in a study of shared clonotypes between healthy human individuals. The repertoire was sequenced with immunoSEQ multiplex PCR; TCRdb's copy has only in-frame clones and lacks some. The profile shows about 490,000 clones, 75% to 85% of them singletons. Source material: PBMCs. The receptors derive from a middle-aged woman in good health. Some clones in this sample may be carry-over from other donors' samples.

A remark on this clone: Given a far larger clone just one base away, this is likely a sequencing read error. The chain couples TRBV4-1 to TRBJ2-7; 10 bases line up with TRBD2. CDR1 and CDR2 from the germline V gene are MGHRA and YSYEKL. The CDR3 has 14 residues. CDR3 sequence (DNA): TGCGCCAGCAGCCCCCGGGTAGCGGGAGGTGAGCGGTACTTC. Translated, it gives CASSPRVAGGERYF.

This clone has a single count. The chain joins TRBV28 to TRBJ2-5; D is unclear. The tail of the sequence fits TRBJ2-7 better, so the J call may be wrong. Germline V gene sequence: CDR1 MDHEN, CDR2 SYDVKM. The CDR3 has 15 residues. CDR3: CASSLSWAATYEQYF. The CDR3 bases are TGTGCCAGCAGTTTGAGTTGGGCGGCAACCTACGAGCAGTACTTC.

This clone was counted a few times. The CDR3 region has the DNA TGTGCCACCAGCAGAGAGAGGGATTATCAGCCCCAGCATTTT. Amino acids: CATSRERDYQPQHF. The chain recombines TRBV15 with TRBJ1-5; no reliable D call. This CDR3 comprises 14 residues. V gave up 0 bases and J gave up 5 bases, with 8 bases separating them. Germline V CDR1 and CDR2: LNHNV, YYDKDF (reference sequence). Variable domain in full (rest from reference TRBV15 and TRBJ1-5): DAMVIQNPRYQVTQFGKPVTLSCSQTLNHNVMYWYQQKSSQAPKLLFHYYDKDFNNEADTPDNFQSRRPNTSFCFLDIRSPGLGDTAMYLCATSRERDYQPQHFGDGTRLSIL.

The CDR3 region is CASSPGTGHPYEQYF. CDR3 DNA sequence: TGTGCCAGCTCACCAGGGACAGGGCACCCCTACGAGCAGTACTTC. This rearrangement joins TRBV18 to TRBJ2-7, with 9 bases matching TRBD1. Germline CDR1 reads KGHSH; CDR2 reads LQKENI. Trimming removed 2 bases from V and 2 bases from J; junction bases left unmatched: 4. CDR3 length: 15 amino acids.

The chain links TRBV19 to TRBJ1-1; possible D gene TRBD1, 5 bases. Trimming stripped 3 bases from V and 10 bases from J, with 12 bases between. Germline V CDR1 and CDR2: LNHDA, SQIVND (reference sequence). CDR3 length: 12 amino acids. CDR3 in DNA: TGTGCCAGTAGTATCGTGTCAGGGAGAGCTTTCTTT. This translates into CASSIVSGRAFF.

This sequence joins TRBV11-2 and TRBJ2-7; D unclear. V was clipped by 5 bases and J by 0 bases, with 11 bases between them. This CDR3 is 14 amino acids long. Germline-derived CDR1 and CDR2 are SGHAT and FQNNGV. DNA of the CDR3: TGTGCCAGCAGCCTAAGTGGGCTCTCCTACGAGCAGTACTTC. It encodes CASSLSGLSYEQYF.

This clone was counted once. The rearrangement links TRBV10-2 to TRBJ2-1; D is uncertain. The ends were cut back, 3 bases at V and 2 bases at J, with 17 bases in the middle. Germline CDR1 WSHSY, CDR2 SAAADI. This CDR3 spans 17 amino acids. The CDR3 loop reads CASSDLSRSLTYNEQFF. DNA for the CDR3: TGCGCCAGCAGTGACCTTTCGCGCTCCTTGACCTACAATGAGCAGTTCTTC.

The rearrangement joins TRBV28 to TRBJ2-1; D perhaps matches TRBD2 (6 bases). The CDR3 covers 15 residues. V gave up 6 bases and J gave up 13 bases, with 25 bases separating them. Germline CDR1 MDHEN, CDR2 SYDVKM. The CDR3 DNA is TGTGCCAGCAGCCCCCTGTCACTAGCTTTGGGTGTTCAGTTCTTC. It is translated as CASSPLSLALGVQFF.

The genes are TRBV9 and TRBJ2-3; 7 bases are shared with TRBD2. Germline loops: CDR1 SGDLS, CDR2 YYNGEE. V shed 3 bases and J 3 bases; nucleotides not matched to a gene: 10. CDR3 length: 16 amino acids. This chain's CDR3 is CASSGPSGSRTDTQYF. CDR3 DNA sequence: TGTGCCAGCAGCGGCCCTAGCGGTAGCAGGACAGATACGCAGTATTTT.

The chain couples TRBV4-1 to TRBJ2-3; weak D call: TRBD2 (5 bases). CDR3 size: 17 residues. Germline loops: CDR1 MGHRA, CDR2 YSYEKL. V dropped 2 bases and J dropped 0 bases, with 15 bases sitting between them. The CDR3 region has the DNA TGCGCCAGCAGCCAACTCAATACGGGGTATAGCACAGATACGCAGTATTTT. Translated: CASSQLNTGYSTDTQYF.

The chain recombines TRBV7-9 with TRBJ1-1; no reliable D call. Trimming took 2 bases from V and 11 from J, leaving 18 bases between them. The germline CDR1 and CDR2 sequences are SEHNR and FQNEAQ (reference sequence). This CDR3 is built from 14 residues. CDR3 sequence: CASSLIPSSFVAFF. Here the CDR3 DNA reads TGTGCCAGCAGCTTAATCCCTAGCTCTTTTGTGGCTTTCTTT.

V usage is TRBV4-2 and J usage is TRBJ1-1; tentatively, D is TRBD1 (5 bases). With 1 base removed from V and 3 bases from J, the gap between germline ends came to 12 bases. This CDR3 comprises 15 residues. Per the germline V gene, CDR1 is LGHNA and CDR2 is YNFKEQ. In DNA form, the CDR3 reads TGTGCCAGCAGCCAAGGTCAGGGAAGGGACACTGAAGCTTTCTTT. Encoded protein: CASSQGQGRDTEAFF.

This chain links TRBV7-2 with TRBJ2-5, with TRBD1 identical over 7 bases. Germline CDR1 and CDR2: SGHTA and FQGNSA. J was trimmed by 2 bases and V by 8 bases; bases with no gene match: 8. This CDR3 spans 14 amino acids. CDR3 sequence (DNA): TGTGCCAGCTGCCGGGACAGAAGTCAAGAGACCCAGTACTTC. Its translation is CASCRDRSQETQYF.